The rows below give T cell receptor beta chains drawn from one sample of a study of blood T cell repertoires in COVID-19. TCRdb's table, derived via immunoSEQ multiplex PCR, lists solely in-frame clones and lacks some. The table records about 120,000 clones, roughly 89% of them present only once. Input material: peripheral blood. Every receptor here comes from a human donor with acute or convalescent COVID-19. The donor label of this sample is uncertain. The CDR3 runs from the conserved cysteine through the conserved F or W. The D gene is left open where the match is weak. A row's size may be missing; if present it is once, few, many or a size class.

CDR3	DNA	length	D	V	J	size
CASSRQLTSVSSYNEQFF	TGCGCCAGCAGCCGACAACTAACTAGCGTAAGCTCCTACAATGAGCAGTTCTTC	18	TRBD2	TRBV4-3	TRBJ2-1	.
CASSGRQPEISNQPQHF	TGCGCCAGCAGTGGCAGGCAGCCAGAGATTAGCAATCAGCCCCAGCATTTT	17	.	TRBV23-1	TRBJ1-5	.
CASSLMTGTEAFF	TGCGCCAGCAGCTTGATGACAGGCACTGAAGCTTTCTTT	13	.	TRBV5-1	TRBJ1-1	.
CASSPPASGGDTQYF	TGCGCCAGCAGCCCACCGGCTAGCGGGGGTGATACGCAGTATTTT	15	TRBD2	TRBV5-1	TRBJ2-3	.
CATRVGPNTGELFF	TGTGCCACCCGCGTGGGGCCGAACACCGGGGAGCTGTTTTTT	14	.	TRBV10-3	TRBJ2-2	.
CASSQGTGGYYGYTF	TGCGCCAGCAGCCAAGGTACGGGGGGCTACTATGGCTACACCTTC	15	.	TRBV4-3	TRBJ1-2	once
CASSLVENYGYTF	TGTGCCAGCAGTTTGGTGGAGAACTATGGCTACACCTTC	13	.	TRBV6-5	TRBJ1-2	.
CASSVRDRNTEAFF	TGTGCCAGCAGCGTACGGGATAGGAACACTGAAGCTTTCTTT	14	.	TRBV9	TRBJ1-1	.
CASSWQGAANTEAFF	TGTGCCAGCAGCTGGCAGGGGGCCGCGAACACTGAAGCTTTCTTT	15	TRBD1	TRBV14	TRBJ1-1	.
CASSIHRGRSYEQYF	TGTGCCAGCAGCATCCATAGGGGTCGCTCCTACGAGCAGTACTTC	15	.	TRBV7-8	TRBJ2-7	.
CASSHHGTSGGVYSYEQYF	TGTGCCAGCAGCCACCACGGGACTAGCGGGGGGGTATACTCCTACGAGCAGTACTTC	19	TRBD2	TRBV4-2	TRBJ2-7	.
CASSSGGARYGYTF	TGCGCCAGCAGTTCTGGGGGCGCTCGCTATGGCTACACCTTC	14	.	TRBV4-3	TRBJ1-2	.
CATSDSLLLGYTF	TGTGCCACCAGTGATTCCCTTCTACTAGGCTACACCTTC	13	.	TRBV24-1	TRBJ1-2	.
CASSSGLAGDDTDTQYF	TGTGCCAGCAGTTCGGGACTAGCGGGAGATGATACAGATACGCAGTATTTT	17	TRBD2	TRBV28	TRBJ2-3	.
CASSLRVRQGRDTGELFF	TGTGCCAGCAGCTTACGGGTGCGACAGGGTAGGGACACCGGGGAGCTGTTTTTT	18	TRBD1	TRBV7-8	TRBJ2-2	.
CASRRTEKGEKLFF	TGTGCCAGCAGACGGACTGAGAAAGGAGAAAAACTGTTTTTT	14	.	TRBV25-1	TRBJ1-4	few
CASSLLGTGERYTF	TGTGCCAGCAGTTTATTGGGGACAGGGGAGCGCTACACCTTC	14	TRBD1	TRBV27	TRBJ1-2	few
CASSVGLAGATDTQYF	TGTGCCAGCAGCGTAGGACTAGCGGGGGCCACAGATACGCAGTATTTT	16	TRBD2	TRBV9	TRBJ2-3	.
CASSQLRGGPTDTQYF	TGTGCCAGCAGCCAATTAAGGGGGGGGCCCACAGATACGCAGTATTTT	16	.	TRBV3-1/TRBV3-2	TRBJ2-3	.
CASAGLDTEAFF	TGTGCCAGCGCCGGACTGGACACTGAAGCTTTCTTT	12	.	TRBV9	TRBJ1-1	.
CASSQYSGDNKNIQYF	TGTGCCAGCAGCCAATACAGTGGGGACAACAAAAACATTCAGTACTTC	16	.	TRBV3-1/TRBV3-2	TRBJ2-4	.
CASSQDGAGGYTF	TGCGCCAGCAGCCAAGATGGGGCCGGGGGCTACACCTTC	13	.	TRBV4-3	TRBJ1-2	.
CASSLASDTQYF	TGCGCCAGCAGCTTGGCTTCAGATACGCAGTATTTT	12	.	TRBV5-1	TRBJ2-3	.
CASSVASNTEAFF	TGTGCCAGCAGCGTAGCTTCGAACACTGAAGCTTTCTTT	13	.	TRBV9	TRBJ1-1	.
CASSYSGDRVGNTIYF	TGTGCCAGCAGTTACTCCGGGGACAGAGTTGGAAACACCATATATTTT	16	TRBD1	TRBV6-5	TRBJ1-3	.
CSASPRVAFEQYF	TGCAGTGCTAGTCCGAGAGTCGCTTTCGAGCAGTACTTC	13	.	TRBV20-1	TRBJ2-7	.
CASSQLDRVSTGELFF	TGTGCCAGCAGCCAGCTAGACAGGGTGTCCACCGGGGAGCTGTTTTTT	16	TRBD1	TRBV3-1/TRBV3-2	TRBJ2-2	.
CASSSRRERGTGELFF	TGTGCCAGCAGCTCAAGGCGGGAGAGGGGCACCGGGGAGCTGTTTTTT	16	TRBD2	TRBV7-8	TRBJ2-2	few
CASSTSPGVYGYTF	TGTGCCAGTAGTACCTCCCCGGGAGTGTATGGCTACACCTTC	14	.	TRBV19	TRBJ1-2	.
CASSLDPQVPYEQYF	TGCGCCAGCAGCTTGGACCCCCAGGTACCCTACGAGCAGTACTTC	15	.	TRBV5-1	TRBJ2-7	.
CASAGGGAKNIQYF	TGTGCCAGTGCTGGGGGGGGAGCCAAAAACATTCAGTACTTC	14	TRBD2	TRBV4-2	TRBJ2-4	.
CASSYGRLAGPHLKETQYF	TGTGCCAGCAGTTACGGTAGACTAGCGGGACCTCACTTAAAAGAGACCCAGTACTTC	19	TRBD2	TRBV6-2/TRBV6-3	TRBJ2-5	.
CASSIDWSGDYNEQFF	TGTGCCAGTAGTATAGATTGGAGCGGCGACTACAATGAGCAGTTCTTC	16	.	TRBV19	TRBJ2-1	.
CASSWGGIGTYYGYTF	TGTGCCAGTTCATGGGGGGGGATTGGTACCTACTATGGCTACACCTTC	16	.	TRBV3-1/TRBV3-2	TRBJ1-2	.
CSASSEGQETQYF	TGCAGTGCTAGTAGCGAGGGCCAAGAGACCCAGTACTTC	13	.	TRBV20-1	TRBJ2-5	.
CASSPGTGNNYGYTF	TGTGCCAGCAGTCCCGGGACAGGGAATAACTATGGCTACACCTTC	15	TRBD1	TRBV6-4	TRBJ1-2	.